This T cell receptor beta chain was recovered during a study of blood T cell repertoires in COVID-19. Looking at the study overall: From the United States, Italy and Spain came samples of acute and convalescent COVID-19. The cDNA or gDNA used as material had been derived from T cells, B-cell-depleted T cells, or PBMCs.

The method was immunoSEQ multiplex PCR; TCRdb's version includes in-frame clones alone and lacks a portion of them. The data contain approximately 260,000 clones, roughly 86% of them singletons. The clonotype originates from a woman in her fifties or sixties who had recovered from COVID-19. What was sequenced was PBMCs or T cells enriched from blood (not recorded which).

The CDR3 loop is CARPPSGRSDEQFF. CDR3 DNA sequence: TGTGCCAGGCCCCCGAGCGGGAGGTCCGATGAGCAGTTCTTC. V usage is TRBV5-3 and J usage is TRBJ2-1, with 9 nucleotides matching TRBD2. TRBV5-3 carries the ORF label, with uncertain function. This CDR3 contains 14 residues. The trim removed 8 bases at V and 8 bases at J, leaving 11 bases unmatched.